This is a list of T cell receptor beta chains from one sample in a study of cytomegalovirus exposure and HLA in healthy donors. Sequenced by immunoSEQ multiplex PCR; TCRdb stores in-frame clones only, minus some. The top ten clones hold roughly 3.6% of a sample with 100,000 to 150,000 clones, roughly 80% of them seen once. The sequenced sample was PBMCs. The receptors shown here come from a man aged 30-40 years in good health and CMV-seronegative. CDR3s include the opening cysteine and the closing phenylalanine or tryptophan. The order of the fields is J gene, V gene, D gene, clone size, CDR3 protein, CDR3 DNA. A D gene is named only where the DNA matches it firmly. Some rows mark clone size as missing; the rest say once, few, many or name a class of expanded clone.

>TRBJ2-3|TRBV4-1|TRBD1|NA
CASSQEGRQGAGTDTQYF
TGCGCCAGCAGCCAAGAAGGACGACAGGGGGCGGGCACAGATACGCAGTATTTT
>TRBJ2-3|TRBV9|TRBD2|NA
CASSRTSGGTDTQYF
TGTGCCAGCAGCCGGACTAGCGGGGGCACAGATACGCAGTATTTT
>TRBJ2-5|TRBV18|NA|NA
CASSPGQVETQYF
TGTGCCAGCTCACCTGGGCAGGTGGAGACCCAGTACTTC
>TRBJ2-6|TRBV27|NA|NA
CASSSTGASGANVLTF
TGTGCCAGCAGTTCGACAGGAGCCTCTGGGGCCAACGTCCTGACTTTC
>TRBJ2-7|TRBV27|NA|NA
CASREDSSYEQYF
TGTGCCAGCAGAGAGGACTCGTCCTACGAGCAGTACTTC
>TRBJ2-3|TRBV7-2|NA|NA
CASSLALGTQYF
TGTGCCAGCAGCTTAGCCCTCGGTACGCAGTATTTT
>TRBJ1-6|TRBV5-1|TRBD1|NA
CASSYEGGYSPLHF
TGCGCCAGCAGCTACGAAGGGGGCTATTCACCCCTCCACTTT
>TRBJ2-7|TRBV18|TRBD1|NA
CASSPPGQGFAEQYF
TGTGCCAGCTCACCACCGGGACAGGGGTTTGCCGAGCAGTACTTC
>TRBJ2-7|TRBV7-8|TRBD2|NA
CASSLGISGGPYEQYF
TGTGCCAGCAGCTTAGGGATTAGCGGGGGACCCTACGAGCAGTACTTC
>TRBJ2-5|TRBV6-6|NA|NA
CASSYKQGGRETQYF
TGTGCCAGCAGTTACAAACAGGGAGGGAGGGAGACCCAGTACTTC
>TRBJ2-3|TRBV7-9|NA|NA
CSSRDAGDTQYF
TGTTCCAGCAGGGACGCAGGGGATACGCAGTATTTT
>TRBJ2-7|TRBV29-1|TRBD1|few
CSGGQGVSYEQYF
TGCAGCGGCGGACAGGGTGTTTCTTACGAGCAGTACTTC
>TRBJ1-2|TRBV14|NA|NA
CASSQNSLNYGYTF
TGTGCCAGCAGCCAAAATTCCCTAAACTATGGCTACACCTTC
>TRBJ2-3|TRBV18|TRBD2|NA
CASSPGDYTDTQYF
TGTGCCAGCTCACCAGGGGACTACACAGATACGCAGTATTTT
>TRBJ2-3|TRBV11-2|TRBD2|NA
CASSFTLAGDTDTQYF
TGTGCCAGCAGCTTCACCCTAGCGGGGGACACAGATACGCAGTATTTT
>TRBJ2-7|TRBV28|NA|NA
CASSPPGGLRQYF
TGTGCCAGCAGCCCCCCAGGAGGGCTTCGGCAGTACTTC
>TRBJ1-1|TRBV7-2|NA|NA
CASSLDPGDTEAFF
TGTGCCAGCAGCTTAGATCCAGGGGACACTGAAGCTTTCTTT
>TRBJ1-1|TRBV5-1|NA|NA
CASSYGQLTEAFF
TGCGCCAGCAGTTACGGACAGCTCACTGAAGCTTTCTTT
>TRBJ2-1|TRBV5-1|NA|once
CASSWAAGSYNEQFF
TGCGCCAGCAGTTGGGCGGCGGGCTCCTACAATGAGCAGTTCTTC
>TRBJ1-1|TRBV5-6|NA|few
CASRHRIRTEAFF
TGTGCCAGCAGGCACAGGATAAGGACTGAAGCTTTCTTT
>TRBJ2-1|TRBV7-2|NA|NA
CASSSPPLSGSPYNEQFF
TGTGCCAGCAGCTCCCCCCCCCTCTCGGGGTCTCCCTACAATGAGCAGTTCTTC
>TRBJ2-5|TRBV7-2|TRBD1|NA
CASSLQGVHQETQYF
TGTGCCAGCAGCCTGCAGGGGGTCCACCAAGAGACCCAGTACTTC
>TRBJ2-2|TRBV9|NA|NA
CASSVGTVGTGELFF
TGTGCCAGCAGCGTAGGGACTGTGGGGACCGGGGAGCTGTTTTTT
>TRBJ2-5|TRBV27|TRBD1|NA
CASSWTGGETQYF
TGTGCCAGCAGTTGGACAGGCGGGGAGACCCAGTACTTC
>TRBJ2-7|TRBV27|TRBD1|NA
CASSLAGTGGFYEQYF
TGTGCCAGCAGTTTAGCCGGGACAGGGGGCTTCTACGAGCAGTACTTC